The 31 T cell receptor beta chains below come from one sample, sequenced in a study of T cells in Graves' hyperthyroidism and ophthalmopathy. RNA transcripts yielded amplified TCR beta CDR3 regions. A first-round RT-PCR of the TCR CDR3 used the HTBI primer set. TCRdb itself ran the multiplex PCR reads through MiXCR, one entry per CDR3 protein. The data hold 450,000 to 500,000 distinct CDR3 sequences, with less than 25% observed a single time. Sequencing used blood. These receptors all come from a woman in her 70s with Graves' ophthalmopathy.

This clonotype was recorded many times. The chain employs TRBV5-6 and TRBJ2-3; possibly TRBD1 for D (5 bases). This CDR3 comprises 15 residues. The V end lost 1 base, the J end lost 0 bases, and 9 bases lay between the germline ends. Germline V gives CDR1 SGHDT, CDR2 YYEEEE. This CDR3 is CASSLFDRSTDTQYF. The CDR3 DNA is TGTGCCAGCAGCTTGTTCGACAGAAGCACAGATACGCAGTATTTT. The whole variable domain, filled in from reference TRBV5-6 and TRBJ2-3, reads DAGVTQSPTHLIKTRGQQVTLRCSPKSGHDTVSWYQQALGQGPQFIFQYYEEEERQRGNFPDRFSGHQFPNYSSELNVNALLLGDSALYLCASSLFDRSTDTQYFGPGTRLTVL.

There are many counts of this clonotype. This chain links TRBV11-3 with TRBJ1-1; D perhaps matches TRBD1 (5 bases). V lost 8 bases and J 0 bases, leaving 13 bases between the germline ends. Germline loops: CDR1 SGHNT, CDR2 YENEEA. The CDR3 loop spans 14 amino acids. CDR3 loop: CASAQGGLNTEAFF. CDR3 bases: TGTGCCAGCGCCCAGGGTGGGTTGAACACTGAAGCTTTCTTT.

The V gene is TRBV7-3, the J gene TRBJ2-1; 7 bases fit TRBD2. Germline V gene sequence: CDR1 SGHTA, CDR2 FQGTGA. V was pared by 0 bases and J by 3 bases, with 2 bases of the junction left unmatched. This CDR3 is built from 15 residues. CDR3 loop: CASSLTWGGYNEQFF. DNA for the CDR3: TGTGCCAGCAGCTTAACTTGGGGGGGCTACAATGAGCAGTTCTTC.

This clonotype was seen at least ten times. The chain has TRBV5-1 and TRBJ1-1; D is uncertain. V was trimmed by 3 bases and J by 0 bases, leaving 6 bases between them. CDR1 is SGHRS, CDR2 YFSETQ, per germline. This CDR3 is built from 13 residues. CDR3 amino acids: CASSSTVNTEAFF. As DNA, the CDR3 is TGCGCCAGCAGCTCCACGGTGAACACTGAAGCTTTCTTT. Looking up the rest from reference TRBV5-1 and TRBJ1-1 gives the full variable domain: KAGVTQTPRYLIKTRGQQVTLSCSPISGHRSVSWYQQTPGQGLQFLFEYFSETQRNKGNFPGRFSGRQFSNSRSEMNVSTLELGDSALYLCASSSTVNTEAFFGQGTRLTVV.

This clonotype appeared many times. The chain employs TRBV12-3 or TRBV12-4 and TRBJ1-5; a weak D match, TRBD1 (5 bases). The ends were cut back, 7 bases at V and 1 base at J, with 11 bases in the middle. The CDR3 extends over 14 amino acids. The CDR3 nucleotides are TGTGCCAGCAATGACAGAGGCAGCAATCAGCCCCAGCATTTT. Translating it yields CASNDRGSNQPQHF.

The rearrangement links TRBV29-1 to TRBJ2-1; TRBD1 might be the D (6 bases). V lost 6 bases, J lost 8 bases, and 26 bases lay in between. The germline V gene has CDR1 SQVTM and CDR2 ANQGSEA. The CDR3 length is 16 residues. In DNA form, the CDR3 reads TGCAGCGTCCCGAGGTCAGGGGCCCGTGGGAGCTATGAGCAGTTCTTC. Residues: CSVPRSGARGSYEQFF.

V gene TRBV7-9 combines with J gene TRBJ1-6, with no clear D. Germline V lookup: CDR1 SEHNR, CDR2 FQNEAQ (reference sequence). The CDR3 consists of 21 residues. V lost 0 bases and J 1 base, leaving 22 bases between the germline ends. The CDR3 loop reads CASSLASRELYMRSYNSPLHF. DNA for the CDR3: TGTGCCAGCAGCTTAGCGTCAAGGGAATTGTATATGAGGTCCTATAATTCACCCCTCCACTTT. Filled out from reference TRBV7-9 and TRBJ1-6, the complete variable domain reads DTGVSQNPRHKITKRGQNVTFRCDPISEHNRLYWYRQTLGQGPEFLTYFQNEAQLEKSRLLSDRFSAERPKGSFSTLEIQRTEQGDSAMYLCASSLASRELYMRSYNSPLHFGNGTRLTVT.

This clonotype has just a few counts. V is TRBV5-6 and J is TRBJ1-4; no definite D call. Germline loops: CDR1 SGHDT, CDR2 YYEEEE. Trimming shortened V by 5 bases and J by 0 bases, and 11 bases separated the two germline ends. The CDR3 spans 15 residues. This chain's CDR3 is CASRHAGATNEKLFF. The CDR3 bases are TGTGCCAGCAGGCATGCGGGAGCAACTAATGAAAAACTGTTTTTT.

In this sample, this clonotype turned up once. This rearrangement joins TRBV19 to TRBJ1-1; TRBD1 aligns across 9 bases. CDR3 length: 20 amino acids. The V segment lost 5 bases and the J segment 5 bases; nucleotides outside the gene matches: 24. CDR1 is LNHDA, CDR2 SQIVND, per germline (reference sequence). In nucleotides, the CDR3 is TGTGCCAGTAGTCAAACCCTAGACAGGGGGTTAGTTGGCGATCAAACTGAAGCTTTCTTT. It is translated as CASSQTLDRGLVGDQTEAFF.

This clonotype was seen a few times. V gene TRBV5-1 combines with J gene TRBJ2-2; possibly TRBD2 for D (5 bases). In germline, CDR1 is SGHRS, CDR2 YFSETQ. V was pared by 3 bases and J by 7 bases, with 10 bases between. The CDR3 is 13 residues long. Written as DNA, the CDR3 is TGCGCCAGCAGCTCTGGAGCGGTCGGGGAGCTGTTTTTT. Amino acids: CASSSGAVGELFF.

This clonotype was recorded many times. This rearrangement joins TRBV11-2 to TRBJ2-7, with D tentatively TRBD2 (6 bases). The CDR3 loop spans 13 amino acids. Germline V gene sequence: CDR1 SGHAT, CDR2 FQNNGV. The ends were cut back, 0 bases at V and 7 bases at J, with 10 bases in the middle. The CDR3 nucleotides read TGTGCCAGCAGCTTAGATCGCGCGGGGGAGCAGTACTTC. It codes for CASSLDRAGEQYF. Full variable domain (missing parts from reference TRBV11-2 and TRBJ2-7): EAGVAQSPRYKIIEKRQSVAFWCNPISGHATLYWYQQILGQGPKLLIQFQNNGVVDDSQLPKDRFSAERLKGVDSTLKIQPAKLEDSAVYLCASSLDRAGEQYFGPGTRLTVT.

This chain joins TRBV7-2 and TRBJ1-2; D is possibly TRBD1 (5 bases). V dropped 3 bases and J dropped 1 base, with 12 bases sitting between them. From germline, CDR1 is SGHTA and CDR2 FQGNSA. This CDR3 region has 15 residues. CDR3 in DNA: TGTGCCAGCAGCTTCACAGGACGGATTAACTATGGCTACACCTTC. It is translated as CASSFTGRINYGYTF.

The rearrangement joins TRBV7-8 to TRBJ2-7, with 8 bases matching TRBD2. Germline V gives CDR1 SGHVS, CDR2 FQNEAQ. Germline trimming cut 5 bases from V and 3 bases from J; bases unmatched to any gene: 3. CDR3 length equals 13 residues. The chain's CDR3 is CASSGSGSYEQYF. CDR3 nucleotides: TGTGCCAGCAGCGGAAGCGGGAGCTACGAGCAGTACTTC.

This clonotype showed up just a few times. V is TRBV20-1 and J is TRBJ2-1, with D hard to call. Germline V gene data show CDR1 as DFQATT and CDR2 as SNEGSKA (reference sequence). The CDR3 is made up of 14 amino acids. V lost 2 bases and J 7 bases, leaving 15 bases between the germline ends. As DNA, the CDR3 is TGCAGTGCTAGAAGACCTTCAAATCCGAATGAGCAGTTCTTC. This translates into CSARRPSNPNEQFF.

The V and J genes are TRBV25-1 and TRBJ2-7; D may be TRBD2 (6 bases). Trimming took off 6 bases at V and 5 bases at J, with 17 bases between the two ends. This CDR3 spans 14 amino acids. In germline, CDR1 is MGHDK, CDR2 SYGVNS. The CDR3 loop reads CASRSGGETHEQYF. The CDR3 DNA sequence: TGTGCCAGCAGATCGGGCGGGGAGACGCACGAGCAGTACTTC.

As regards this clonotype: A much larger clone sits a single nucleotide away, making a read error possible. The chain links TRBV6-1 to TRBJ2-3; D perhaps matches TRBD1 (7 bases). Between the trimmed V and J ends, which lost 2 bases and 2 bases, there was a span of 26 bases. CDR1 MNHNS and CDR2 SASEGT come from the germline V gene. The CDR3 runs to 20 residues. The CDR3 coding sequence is TGTGCCAGCAGTGAATCCTCAGGGGGGCCGCCGCGCGGGTACACAGATACGCAGTATTTT. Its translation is CASSESSGGPPRGYTDTQYF.

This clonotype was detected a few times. CDR3 loop: CASSLGRWDDEQYF. The CDR3 DNA reads TGTGCCAGCAGCCTCGGACGCTGGGACGACGAGCAGTACTTC. V usage is TRBV13 and J usage is TRBJ2-7; D might be TRBD1 or TRBD2, each matching 5 bases. Per germline, CDR1 PRHDT and CDR2 FYEKMQ (reference sequence). V lost 5 bases and J lost 5, with 16 bases in between. The CDR3 has 14 amino acids.

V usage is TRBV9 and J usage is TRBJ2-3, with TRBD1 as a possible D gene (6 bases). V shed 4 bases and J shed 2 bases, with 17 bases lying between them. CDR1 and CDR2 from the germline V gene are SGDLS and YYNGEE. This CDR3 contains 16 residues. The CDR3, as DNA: TGTGCCAGCAGCCCAGAGGGGGAGATACTCACAGATACGCAGTATTTT. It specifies CASSPEGEILTDTQYF.

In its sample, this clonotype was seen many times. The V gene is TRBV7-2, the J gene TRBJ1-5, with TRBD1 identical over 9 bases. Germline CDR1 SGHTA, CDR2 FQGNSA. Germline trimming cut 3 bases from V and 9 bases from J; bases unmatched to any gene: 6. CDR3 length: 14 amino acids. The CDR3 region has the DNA TGTGCCAGCAGCTTGGGACAGGGCCCTAGGCCCCAGCATTTT. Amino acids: CASSLGQGPRPQHF.

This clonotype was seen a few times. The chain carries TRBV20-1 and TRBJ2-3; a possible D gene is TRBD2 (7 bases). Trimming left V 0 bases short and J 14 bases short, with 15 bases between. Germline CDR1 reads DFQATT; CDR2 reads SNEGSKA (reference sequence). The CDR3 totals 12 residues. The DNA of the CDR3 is TGCAGTGCTAGAGATGGGGGGGCGCCTCCGTATTTT. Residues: CSARDGGAPPYF.

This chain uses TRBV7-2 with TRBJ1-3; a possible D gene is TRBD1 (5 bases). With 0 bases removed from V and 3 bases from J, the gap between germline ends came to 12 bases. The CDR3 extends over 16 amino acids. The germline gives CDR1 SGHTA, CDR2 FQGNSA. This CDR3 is CASSLARGGFGNTIYF. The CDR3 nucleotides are TGTGCCAGCAGCTTAGCTCGGGGGGGATTTGGAAACACCATATATTTT.

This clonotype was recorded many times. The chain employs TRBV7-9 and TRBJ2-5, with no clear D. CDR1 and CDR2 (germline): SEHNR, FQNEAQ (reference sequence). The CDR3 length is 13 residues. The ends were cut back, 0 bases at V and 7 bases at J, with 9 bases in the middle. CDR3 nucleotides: TGTGCCAGCAGCTTAGCGTCCGGTAGGACCCAGTACTTC. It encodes CASSLASGRTQYF.

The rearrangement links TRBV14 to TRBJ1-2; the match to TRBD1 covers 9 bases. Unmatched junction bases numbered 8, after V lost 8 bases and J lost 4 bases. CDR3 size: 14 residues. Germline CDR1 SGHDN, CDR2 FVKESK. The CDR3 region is CASRRLDRGYGYTF. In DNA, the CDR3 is TGTGCCAGCCGGAGACTGGACAGGGGCTATGGCTACACCTTC. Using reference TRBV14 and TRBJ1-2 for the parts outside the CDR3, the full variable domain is EAGVTQFPSHSVIEKGQTVTLRCDPISGHDNLYWYRRVMGKEIKFLLHFVKESKQDESGMPNNRFLAERTGGTYSTLKVQPAELEDSGVYFCASRRLDRGYGYTFGSGTRLTVV.

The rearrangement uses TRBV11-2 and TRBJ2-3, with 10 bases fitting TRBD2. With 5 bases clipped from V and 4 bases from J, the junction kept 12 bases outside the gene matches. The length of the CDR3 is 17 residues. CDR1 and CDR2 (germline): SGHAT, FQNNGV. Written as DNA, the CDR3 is TGTGCCAGCAGCCAAGATCCCCAAGCGGGAGGGTCAGATACGCAGTATTTT. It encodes CASSQDPQAGGSDTQYF.

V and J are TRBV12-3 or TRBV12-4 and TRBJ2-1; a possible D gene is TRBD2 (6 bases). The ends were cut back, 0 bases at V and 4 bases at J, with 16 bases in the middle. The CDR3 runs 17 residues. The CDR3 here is CASSLAVGGLGYNEQFF. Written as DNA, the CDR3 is TGTGCCAGCAGTTTAGCGGTGGGGGGATTGGGATACAATGAGCAGTTCTTC.

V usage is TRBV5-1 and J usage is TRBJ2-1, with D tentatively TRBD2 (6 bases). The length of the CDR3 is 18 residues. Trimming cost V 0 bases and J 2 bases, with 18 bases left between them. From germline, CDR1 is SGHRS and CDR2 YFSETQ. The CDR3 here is CASSLASPLRGTYNEQFF. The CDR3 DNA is TGCGCCAGCAGCTTGGCCTCCCCTTTGCGGGGCACCTACAATGAGCAGTTCTTC.

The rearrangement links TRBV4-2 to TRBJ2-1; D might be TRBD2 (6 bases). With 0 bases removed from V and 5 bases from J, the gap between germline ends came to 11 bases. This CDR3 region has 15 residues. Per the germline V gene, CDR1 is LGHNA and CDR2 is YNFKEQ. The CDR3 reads CASSQEGQRDNEQFF. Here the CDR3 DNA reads TGTGCCAGCAGCCAAGAGGGCCAGCGGGACAATGAGCAGTTCTTC.

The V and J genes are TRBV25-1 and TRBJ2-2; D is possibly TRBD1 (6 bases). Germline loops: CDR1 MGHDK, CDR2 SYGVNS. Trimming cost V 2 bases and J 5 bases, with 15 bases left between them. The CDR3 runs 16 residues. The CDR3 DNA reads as TGTGCCAGCAGTGAACCTAAGGGGGTCGGGACCGGGGAGCTGTTTTTT. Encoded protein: CASSEPKGVGTGELFF.

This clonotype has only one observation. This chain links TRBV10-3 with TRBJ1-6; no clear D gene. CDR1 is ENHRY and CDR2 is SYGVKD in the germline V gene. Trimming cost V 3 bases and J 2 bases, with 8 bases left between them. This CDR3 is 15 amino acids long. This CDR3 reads CAISDGGTYNSPLHF. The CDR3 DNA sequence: TGTGCCATCAGTGACGGTGGCACCTATAATTCACCCCTCCACTTT.

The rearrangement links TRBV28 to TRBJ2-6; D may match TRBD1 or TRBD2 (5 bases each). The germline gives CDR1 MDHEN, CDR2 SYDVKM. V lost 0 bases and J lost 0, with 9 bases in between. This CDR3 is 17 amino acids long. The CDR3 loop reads CASSLWAGTSGANVLTF. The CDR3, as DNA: TGTGCCAGCAGTTTATGGGCAGGGACCTCTGGGGCCAACGTCCTGACTTTC.

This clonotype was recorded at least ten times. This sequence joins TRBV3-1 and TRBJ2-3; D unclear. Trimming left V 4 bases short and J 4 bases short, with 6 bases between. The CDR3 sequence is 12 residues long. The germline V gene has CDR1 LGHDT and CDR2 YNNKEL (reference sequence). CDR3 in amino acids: CASSRHPDTQYF. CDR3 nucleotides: TGTGCCAGCAGCCGACATCCAGATACGCAGTATTTT.